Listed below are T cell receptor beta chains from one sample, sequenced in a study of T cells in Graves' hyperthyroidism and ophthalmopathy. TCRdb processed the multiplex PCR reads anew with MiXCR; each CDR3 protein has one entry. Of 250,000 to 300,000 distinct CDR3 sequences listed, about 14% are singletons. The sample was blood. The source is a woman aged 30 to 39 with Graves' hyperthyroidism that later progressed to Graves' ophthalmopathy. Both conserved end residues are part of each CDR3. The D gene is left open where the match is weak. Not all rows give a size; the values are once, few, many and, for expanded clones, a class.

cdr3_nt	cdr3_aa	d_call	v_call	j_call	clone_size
TGCAGTGCTAGGGGTGGACTAGCGGGAGGGGGGTCCTACAATGAGCAGTTCTTC	CSARGGLAGGGSYNEQFF	TRBD2	TRBV20-1	TRBJ2-1	.
TGTGCCAGCAGCCCTAGCTCCGTGAACACTGAAGCTTTCTTT	CASSPSSVNTEAFF	.	TRBV7-2	TRBJ1-1	.
TGTGCCAGCAATTTAGGGCGAGCGGACACCTACGAGCAGTACTTC	CASNLGRADTYEQYF	.	TRBV2	TRBJ2-7	few
TGTGCCAGCAGTTTTGGACAGGAAGCTTTCTTT	CASSFGQEAFF	.	TRBV27	TRBJ1-1	many
TGCAGTGCTAGTAGTGCCAGCTCAGCAGGGACAGACTCTTATTACTTC	CSASSASSAGTDSYYF	TRBD1	TRBV20-1	TRBJ2-5	.
TGTGCCACCTCCGGTGTAGTCGGGGAAAAACTGTTTTTT	CATSGVVGEKLFF	.	TRBV10-3	TRBJ1-4	many
TGCAGTGCTACTCCCAGCGGGGGCGTCACCGGGGAGCTGTTTTTT	CSATPSGGVTGELFF	TRBD2	TRBV20-1	TRBJ2-2	.
TGCGCCAGCACCGCCGAGGGGGCTGAAGCTTTCTTT	CASTAEGAEAFF	.	TRBV5-1	TRBJ1-1	.
TGTGCCACCAGTGATTCTGACAGCTTCAACTATGGCTACACCTTC	CATSDSDSFNYGYTF	.	TRBV24-1	TRBJ1-2	.
TGTGCCAGCAGTGAAGTGGGGGGAGGGACCGGGGAGCTGTTTTTT	CASSEVGGGTGELFF	TRBD2	TRBV2	TRBJ2-2	.
TGTGCCAGCAGCCTTCGGCCGAAGGGGGACGGGAACTCCGATACGCAGTATTTT	CASSLRPKGDGNSDTQYF	.	TRBV7-9	TRBJ2-3	.
TGTGCCACCTGGGACGGGGAAGGAGGCGATACGCAGTATTTT	CATWDGEGGDTQYF	.	TRBV28	TRBJ2-3	many
TGTGCCAGCTCACCTGGAACTGAAGCTTTCTTT	CASSPGTEAFF	.	TRBV18	TRBJ1-1	many
TGTGCCAGCAGCCGGGCCGGACCCTTCGTTATGAACACTGAAGCTTTCTTT	CASSRAGPFVMNTEAFF	.	TRBV28	TRBJ1-1	many
TGTGCCAGCAGCACTCTAAGGGCCGGGGAGCTGTTTTTT	CASSTLRAGELFF	.	TRBV11-2	TRBJ2-2	many
TGTGCCAGCAGCCCGGAAGGGGATACCTACGAGCAGTACTTC	CASSPEGDTYEQYF	.	TRBV5-5	TRBJ2-7	.
TGTGCCAGCATGTCCAGGGGGGGTAATGAAAAACTGTTTTTT	CASMSRGGNEKLFF	TRBD1	TRBV28	TRBJ1-4	many
TGCAGCGTTGTCGAGGGGGGGGAGACCCAGTACTTC	CSVVEGGETQYF	.	TRBV29-1	TRBJ2-5	.
TGTGCCAGTAGTCTAAAGGACCCACCCTACGAGCAGTACTTC	CASSLKDPPYEQYF	.	TRBV19	TRBJ2-7	few
TGTGCCAGCAGTGATAAGGAGAAGTACGGGCAGTACTTC	CASSDKEKYGQYF	.	TRBV2	TRBJ2-7	many
TGTGCCAGCAGTTTATCTCGGGACAGGCTACTCAGGGGCGTTCACCGCGGGGAGCTGTTTTTT	CASSLSRDRLLRGVHRGELFF	TRBD1	TRBV27	TRBJ2-2	.
TGTGCCAGCAGTGGGCCCCCCGCAGGAGAAGCCTCTCGGAACACCATATATTTT	CASSGPPAGEASRNTIYF	.	TRBV6-2/TRBV6-3	TRBJ1-3	few
TGCAGTGCGCTGAGGGGGGGGGGGCCCGGTGGCTACACCTTC	CSALRGGGPGGYTF	.	TRBV20-1	TRBJ1-2	.
TGTGCCATCAGTGAGCGAGGGAGCTCTGGAAACACCATATATTTT	CAISERGSSGNTIYF	.	TRBV10-3	TRBJ1-3	.
TGCAGCGTTGAAGACTGGGCGGGATCCTACAATGAGCAGTTCTTC	CSVEDWAGSYNEQFF	.	TRBV29-1	TRBJ2-1	many
TGTGCCAGCAAAGTAACAGGGACCGGCAACACCGGGGAGCTGTTTTTT	CASKVTGTGNTGELFF	.	TRBV28	TRBJ2-2	many
TGTGCCAGCAGCTTAGGTCCTAGCGGAACCTACGAGCAGTACTTC	CASSLGPSGTYEQYF	TRBD2	TRBV7-9	TRBJ2-7	many
TGCGCCAGCAGCCCTCAATATGCAACTAATGAAAAACTGTTTTTT	CASSPQYATNEKLFF	.	TRBV4-1	TRBJ1-4	.
TGTGCCAGCAGCCAGACCTTGGGGAGGAGAGGGCCTTCGAATAGGAACACTGAAGCTTTCTTT	CASSQTLGRRGPSNRNTEAFF	.	TRBV4-2	TRBJ1-1	few
TGCGCCAGCAGCTTGCAGGATGCGGTCACCGGGGAGCTGTTTTTT	CASSLQDAVTGELFF	.	TRBV5-1	TRBJ2-2	many
TGTGCCAGCAGCCGCTACGGGACAGGGTTGAATGAGCAGTTCTTC	CASSRYGTGLNEQFF	TRBD1	TRBV11-1	TRBJ2-1	many